This T cell receptor beta chain was identified in a study of ipilimumab plus nivolumab after autologous stem cell transplantation. Clones were sequenced by immunoSEQ multiplex PCR, and TCRdb holds only the in-frame ones, with some missing. Found here are around 20,000 clones, 70% to 80% of them singletons; the top ten hold 20% to 25%. The CDR3 runs 14 residues. In germline, CDR1 is SGHTA, CDR2 FQGTGA. Between the trimmed V and J ends, which lost 1 base and 2 bases, there was a span of 6 bases. The sequencing used PBMCs, collected in a trial of ipilimumab plus nivolumab as post-transplant consolidation. The chain couples TRBV7-3 to TRBJ2-1; D gene uncertain. This receptor was identified in a male donor with diffuse large B-cell lymphoma. As DNA, the CDR3 is TGTGCCAGCAGCTTAAACGGACCCTACAATGAGCAGTTCTTC. This gives the protein CASSLNGPYNEQFF. Together with reference TRBV7-3 and TRBJ2-1, the CDR3 gives the full variable domain: GAGVSQTPSNKVTEKGKYVELRCDPISGHTALYWYRQSLGQGPEFLIYFQGTGAADDSGLPNDRFFAVRPEGSVSTLKIQRTERGDSAVYLCASSLNGPYNEQFFGPGTRLTVL.